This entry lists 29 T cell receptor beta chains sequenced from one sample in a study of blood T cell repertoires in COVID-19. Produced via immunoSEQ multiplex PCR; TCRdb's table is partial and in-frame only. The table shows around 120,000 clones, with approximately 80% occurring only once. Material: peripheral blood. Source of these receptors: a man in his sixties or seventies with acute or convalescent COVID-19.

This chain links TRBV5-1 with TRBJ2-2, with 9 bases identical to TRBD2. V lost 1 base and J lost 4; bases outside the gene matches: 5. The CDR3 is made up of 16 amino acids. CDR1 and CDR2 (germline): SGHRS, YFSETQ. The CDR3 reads CASSLRAGGSTGELFF. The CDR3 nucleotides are TGCGCCAGCAGCTTGCGGGCGGGGGGGAGCACCGGGGAGCTGTTTTTT.

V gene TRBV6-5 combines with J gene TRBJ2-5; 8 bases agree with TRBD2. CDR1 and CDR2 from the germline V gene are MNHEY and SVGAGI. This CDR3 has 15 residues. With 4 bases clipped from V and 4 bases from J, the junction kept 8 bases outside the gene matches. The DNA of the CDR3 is TGTGCCAGCAGTTCGGCGGGGGGTAGTGGAGAGACCCAGTACTTC. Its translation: CASSSAGGSGETQYF.

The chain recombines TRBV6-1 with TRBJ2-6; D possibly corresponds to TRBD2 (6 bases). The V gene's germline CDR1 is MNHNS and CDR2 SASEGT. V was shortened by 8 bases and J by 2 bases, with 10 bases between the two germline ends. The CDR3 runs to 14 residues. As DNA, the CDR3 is TGTGCCAGCCGATCGGGGGCTGGGGCCAACGTCCTGACTTTC. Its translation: CASRSGAGANVLTF.

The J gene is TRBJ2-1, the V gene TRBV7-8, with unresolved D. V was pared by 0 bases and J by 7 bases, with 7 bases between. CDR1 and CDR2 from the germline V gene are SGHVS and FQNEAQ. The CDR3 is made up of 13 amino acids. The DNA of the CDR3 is TGTGCCAGCAGCTTAGCGCTCGAGAATGAGCAGTTCTTC. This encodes CASSLALENEQFF.

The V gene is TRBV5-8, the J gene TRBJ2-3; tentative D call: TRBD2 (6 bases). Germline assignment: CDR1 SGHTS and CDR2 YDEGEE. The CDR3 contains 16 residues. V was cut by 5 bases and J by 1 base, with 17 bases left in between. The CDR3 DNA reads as TGTGCCAGCAGAGCGGGCGAGGCTTCCCGCACAGATACGCAGTATTTT. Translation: CASRAGEASRTDTQYF.

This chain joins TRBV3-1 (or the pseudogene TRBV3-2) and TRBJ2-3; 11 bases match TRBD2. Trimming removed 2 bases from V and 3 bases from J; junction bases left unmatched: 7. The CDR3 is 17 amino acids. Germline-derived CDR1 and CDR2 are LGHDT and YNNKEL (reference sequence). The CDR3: CASSQTSGGGGTDTQYF. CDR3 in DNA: TGTGCCAGCAGCCAAACTAGCGGGGGAGGTGGGACAGATACGCAGTATTTT.

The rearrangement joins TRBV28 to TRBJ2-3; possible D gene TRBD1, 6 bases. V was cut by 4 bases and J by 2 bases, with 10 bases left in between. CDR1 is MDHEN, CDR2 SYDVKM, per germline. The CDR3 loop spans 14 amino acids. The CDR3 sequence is CASSSWTATDTQYF. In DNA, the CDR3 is TGTGCCAGCAGTTCGTGGACAGCCACAGATACGCAGTATTTT.

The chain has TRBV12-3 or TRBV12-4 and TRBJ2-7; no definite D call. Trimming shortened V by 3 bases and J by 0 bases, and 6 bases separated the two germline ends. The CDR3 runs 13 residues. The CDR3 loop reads CASSFVLSYEQYF. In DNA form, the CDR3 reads TGTGCCAGCAGTTTCGTCCTCTCCTACGAGCAGTACTTC.

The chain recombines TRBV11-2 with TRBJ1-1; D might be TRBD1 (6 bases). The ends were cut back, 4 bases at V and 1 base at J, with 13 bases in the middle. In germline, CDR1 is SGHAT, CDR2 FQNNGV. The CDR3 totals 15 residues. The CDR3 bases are TGTGCCAGCAGCTCAGTGCAGGGGCGGAACACTGAAGCTTTCTTT. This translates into CASSSVQGRNTEAFF.

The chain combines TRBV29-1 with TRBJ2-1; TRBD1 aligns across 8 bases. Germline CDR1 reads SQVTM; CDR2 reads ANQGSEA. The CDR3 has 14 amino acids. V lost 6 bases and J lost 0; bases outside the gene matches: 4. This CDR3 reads CSVRTGLSYNEQFF. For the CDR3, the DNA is TGCAGCGTCCGGACAGGGCTCTCCTACAATGAGCAGTTCTTC.

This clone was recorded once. The CDR3 nucleotides read TGTGCCAGCAGCTTCGGAGAGACCCAGTACTTC. Residues: CASSFGETQYF. The genes are TRBV5-6 and TRBJ2-5, with D unclear. V was shortened by 2 bases and J by 4 bases, with 3 bases between the two germline ends. The CDR3 totals 11 residues. CDR1 and CDR2 from the germline V gene are SGHDT and YYEEEE.

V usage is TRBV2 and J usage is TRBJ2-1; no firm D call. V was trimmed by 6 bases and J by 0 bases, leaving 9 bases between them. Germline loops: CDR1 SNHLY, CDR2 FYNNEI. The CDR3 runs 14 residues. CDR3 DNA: TGTGCCAGCAGCCCCGAGAGCTCCTACAATGAGCAGTTCTTC. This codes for CASSPESSYNEQFF.

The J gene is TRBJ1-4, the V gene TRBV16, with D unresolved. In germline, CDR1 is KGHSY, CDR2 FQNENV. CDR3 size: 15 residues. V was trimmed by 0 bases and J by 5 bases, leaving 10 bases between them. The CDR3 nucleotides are TGTGCCAGCAGCCAATCCCGGCGGCAAAATGAAAAACTGTTTTTT. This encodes CASSQSRRQNEKLFF.

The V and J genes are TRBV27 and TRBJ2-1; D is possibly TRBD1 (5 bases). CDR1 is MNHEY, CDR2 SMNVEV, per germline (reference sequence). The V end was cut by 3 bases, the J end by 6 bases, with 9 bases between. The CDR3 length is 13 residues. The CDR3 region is CASSLRQGNEQFF. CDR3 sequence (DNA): TGTGCCAGCAGTTTGAGGCAGGGCAATGAGCAGTTCTTC.

The CDR3 region is CASSVEYGSPMGYTF. In DNA form, the CDR3 reads TGTGCCAGCAGCGTAGAATACGGGTCCCCTATGGGCTACACCTTC. The chain couples TRBV9 to TRBJ1-2, with D hard to call. V was shortened by 0 bases and J by 8 bases, with 17 bases between the two germline ends. The CDR3 extends over 15 amino acids. CDR1 and CDR2 from the germline V gene are SGDLS and YYNGEE. Based on the CDR3 plus reference TRBV9 and TRBJ1-2, the full variable domain is DSGVTQTPKHLITATGQRVTLRCSPRSGDLSVYWYQQSLDQGLQFLIQYYNGEERAKGNILERFSAQQFPDLHSELNLSSLELGDSALYFCASSVEYGSPMGYTFGSGTRLTVV.

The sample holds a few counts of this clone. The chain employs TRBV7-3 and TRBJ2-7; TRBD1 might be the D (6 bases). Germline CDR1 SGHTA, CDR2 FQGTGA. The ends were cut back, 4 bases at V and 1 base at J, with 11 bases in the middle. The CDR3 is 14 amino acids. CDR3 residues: CASSSGTFSYEQYF. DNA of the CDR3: TGTGCCAGCAGCTCCGGGACATTTTCCTACGAGCAGTACTTC.

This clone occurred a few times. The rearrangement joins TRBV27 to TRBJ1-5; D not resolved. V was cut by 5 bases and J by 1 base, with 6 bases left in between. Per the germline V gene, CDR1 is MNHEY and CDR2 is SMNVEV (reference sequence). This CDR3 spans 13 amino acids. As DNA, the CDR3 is TGTGCCAGCAGTCCGAGGAGCAATCAGCCCCAGCATTTT. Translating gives CASSPRSNQPQHF.

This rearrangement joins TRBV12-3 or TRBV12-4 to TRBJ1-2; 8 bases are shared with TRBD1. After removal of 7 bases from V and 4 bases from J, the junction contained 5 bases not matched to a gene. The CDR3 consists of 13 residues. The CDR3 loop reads CASKKQGVYGYTF. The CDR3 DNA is TGTGCCAGCAAGAAACAGGGGGTCTATGGCTACACCTTC.

CDR3 loop: CASSRTGGKETQYF. DNA for the CDR3: TGTGCCAGCAGCCGGACAGGGGGCAAAGAGACCCAGTACTTC. The chain has TRBV6-5 and TRBJ2-5; 11 positions match TRBD1. The trim removed 6 bases at V and 3 bases at J, leaving 3 bases unmatched. The CDR3 length is 14 residues. Germline loops: CDR1 MNHEY, CDR2 SVGAGI.

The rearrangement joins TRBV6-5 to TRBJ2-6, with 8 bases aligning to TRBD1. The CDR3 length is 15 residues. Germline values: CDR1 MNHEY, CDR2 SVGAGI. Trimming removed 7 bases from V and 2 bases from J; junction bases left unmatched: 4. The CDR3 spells CASNPTGAGANVLTF. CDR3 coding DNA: TGTGCCAGCAATCCGACAGGGGCTGGGGCCAACGTCCTGACTTTC.

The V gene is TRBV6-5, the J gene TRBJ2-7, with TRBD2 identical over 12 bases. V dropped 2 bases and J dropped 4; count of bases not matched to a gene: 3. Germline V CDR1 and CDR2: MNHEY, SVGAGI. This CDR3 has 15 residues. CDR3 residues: CASSYGTSGLYEQYF. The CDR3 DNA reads TGTGCCAGCAGTTACGGGACTAGCGGGCTATACGAGCAGTACTTC.

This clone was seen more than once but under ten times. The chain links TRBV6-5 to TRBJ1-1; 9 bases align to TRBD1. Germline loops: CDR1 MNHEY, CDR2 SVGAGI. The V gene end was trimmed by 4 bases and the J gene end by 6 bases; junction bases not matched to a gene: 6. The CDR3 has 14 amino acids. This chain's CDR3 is CASSFLQGASEAFF. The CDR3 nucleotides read TGTGCCAGCAGTTTCTTACAGGGGGCTTCTGAAGCTTTCTTT.

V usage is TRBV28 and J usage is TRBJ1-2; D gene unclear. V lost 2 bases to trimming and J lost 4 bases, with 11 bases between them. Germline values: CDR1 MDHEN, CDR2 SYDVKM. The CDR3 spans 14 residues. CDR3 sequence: CASSLRPGGYGYTF. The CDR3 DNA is TGTGCCAGCAGTTTACGGCCGGGAGGCTATGGCTACACCTTC.

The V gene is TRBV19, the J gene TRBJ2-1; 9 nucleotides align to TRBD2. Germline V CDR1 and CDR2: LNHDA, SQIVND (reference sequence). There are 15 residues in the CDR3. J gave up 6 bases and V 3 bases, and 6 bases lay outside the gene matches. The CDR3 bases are TGTGCCAGTAGTATTCGGGCTAGCGGGGTCAATGAGCAGTTCTTC. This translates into CASSIRASGVNEQFF.

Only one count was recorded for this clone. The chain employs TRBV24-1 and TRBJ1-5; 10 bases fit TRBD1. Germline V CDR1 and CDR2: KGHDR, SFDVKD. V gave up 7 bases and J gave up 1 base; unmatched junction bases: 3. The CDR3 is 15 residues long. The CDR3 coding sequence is TGTGCCACCAGCGCGGGACAGGGGAGCAATCAGCCCCAGCATTTT. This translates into CATSAGQGSNQPQHF.

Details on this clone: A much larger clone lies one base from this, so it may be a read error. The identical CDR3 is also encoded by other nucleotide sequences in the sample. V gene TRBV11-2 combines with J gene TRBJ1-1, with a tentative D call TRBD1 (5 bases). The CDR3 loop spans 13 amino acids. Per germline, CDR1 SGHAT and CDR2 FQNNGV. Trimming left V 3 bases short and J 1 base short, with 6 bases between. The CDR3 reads CASSFQGNTEAFF. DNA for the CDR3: TGTGCCAGCAGCTTTCAGGGGAACACTGAAGCTTTCTTT.

The CDR3 reads CASSDRQTNYNEQFF. CDR3 in DNA: TGTGCCAGTTCCGACAGGCAGACAAATTACAATGAGCAGTTCTTC. The gene calls are TRBV19 and TRBJ2-1, with D maybe TRBD1 (6 bases). Germline V gives CDR1 LNHDA, CDR2 SQIVND (reference sequence). Trimming stripped 8 bases from V and 4 bases from J, with 18 bases between. This CDR3 has 15 amino acids.

CDR3 nucleotide sequence: TGTGCCAGCAGCCAAGATGGAGCGGGGGGACTTTCCTACGAGCAGTACTTC. This codes for CASSQDGAGGLSYEQYF. The J gene is TRBJ2-7, the V gene TRBV4-2; TRBD2 aligns across 9 bases. This CDR3 is built from 17 residues. After removal of 0 bases from V and 1 base from J, the junction contained 7 bases not matched to a gene. Germline CDR1 reads LGHNA; CDR2 reads YNFKEQ.

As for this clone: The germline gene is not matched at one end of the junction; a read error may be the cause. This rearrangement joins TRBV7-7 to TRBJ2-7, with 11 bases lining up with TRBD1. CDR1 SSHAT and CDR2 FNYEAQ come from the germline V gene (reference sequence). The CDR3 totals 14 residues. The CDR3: CASSPGTGGEVQYF. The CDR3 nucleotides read TGTGCTAGCAGCCCCGGGACAGGGGGAGAGGTGCAGTACTTC. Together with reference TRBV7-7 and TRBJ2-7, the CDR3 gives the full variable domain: GAGVSQSPRYKVTKRGQDVTLRCDPISSHATLYWYQQALGQGPEFLTYFNYEAQPDKSGLPSDRFSAERPEGSISTLTIQRTEQRDSAMYRCASSPGTGGEVQYFGPGTRLTVT.